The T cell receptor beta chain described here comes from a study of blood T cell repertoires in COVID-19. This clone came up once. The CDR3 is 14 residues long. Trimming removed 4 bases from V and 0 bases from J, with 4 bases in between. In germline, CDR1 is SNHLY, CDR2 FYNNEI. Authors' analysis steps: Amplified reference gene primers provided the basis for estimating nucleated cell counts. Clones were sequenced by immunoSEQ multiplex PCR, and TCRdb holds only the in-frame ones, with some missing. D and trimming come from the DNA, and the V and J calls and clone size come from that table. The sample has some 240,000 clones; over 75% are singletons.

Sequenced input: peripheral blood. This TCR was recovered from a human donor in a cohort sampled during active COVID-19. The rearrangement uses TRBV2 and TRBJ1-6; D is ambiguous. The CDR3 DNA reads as TGTGCCAGCAGTGTCAACTCCTATAATTCACCCCTCCACTTT. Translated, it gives CASSVNSYNSPLHF.